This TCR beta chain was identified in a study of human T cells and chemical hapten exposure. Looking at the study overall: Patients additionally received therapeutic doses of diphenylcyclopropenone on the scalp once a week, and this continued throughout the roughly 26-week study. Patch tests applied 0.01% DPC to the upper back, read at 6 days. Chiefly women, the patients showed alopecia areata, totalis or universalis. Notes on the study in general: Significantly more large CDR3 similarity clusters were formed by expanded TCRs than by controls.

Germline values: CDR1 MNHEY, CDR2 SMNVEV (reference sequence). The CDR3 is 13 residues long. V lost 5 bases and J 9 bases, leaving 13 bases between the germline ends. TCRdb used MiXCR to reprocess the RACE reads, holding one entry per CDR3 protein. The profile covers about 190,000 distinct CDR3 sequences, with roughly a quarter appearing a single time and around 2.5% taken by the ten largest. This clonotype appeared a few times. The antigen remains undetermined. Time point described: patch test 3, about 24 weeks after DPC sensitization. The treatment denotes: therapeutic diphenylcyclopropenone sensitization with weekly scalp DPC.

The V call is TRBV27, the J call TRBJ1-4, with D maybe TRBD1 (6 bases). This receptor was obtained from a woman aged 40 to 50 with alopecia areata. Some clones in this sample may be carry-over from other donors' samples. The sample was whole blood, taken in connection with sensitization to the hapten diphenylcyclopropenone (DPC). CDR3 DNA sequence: TGTGCCAGCAGTGAGAGGGACAAGCAAAAACTGTTTTTT. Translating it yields CASSERDKQKLFF.